A single sample gave rise to the 10 T cell receptor beta chains below, sequenced in a study of blood T cell repertoires in COVID-19. Sequenced by immunoSEQ multiplex PCR; TCRdb stores in-frame clones only, minus some. The sample lists around 50,000 clones; about 72% were seen once. The sequenced material came from PBMCs or T cells enriched from blood (not recorded which). Receptor source: a woman aged 50 to 65 with acute COVID-19.

This clone has only one observation. The chain combines TRBV12-5 with TRBJ2-7; D gene uncertain. Germline V gives CDR1 LGHNT, CDR2 FRNRAP. The germline V and J ends were trimmed by 6 bases and 2 bases, with 5 bases remaining between them. The CDR3 spans 11 residues. CDR3 coding DNA: TGTGCTAGTGGGGCCACCTACGAGCAGTACTTC. Its protein is CASGATYEQYF.

The J gene is TRBJ2-2, the V gene TRBV7-9, with D perhaps TRBD2 (5 bases). V was cut by 1 base and J by 4 bases, with 13 bases left in between. The CDR3 is made up of 16 amino acids. The germline V gene encodes CDR1 SEHNR and CDR2 FQNEAQ (reference sequence). The CDR3 coding sequence is TGTGCCAGCAGCTTAGGGGGTAGTCGGGGCACCGGGGAGCTGTTTTTT. Protein: CASSLGGSRGTGELFF.

The genes are TRBV5-6 and TRBJ2-1, with D unclear. The CDR3 is made up of 11 amino acids. Trimming shortened V by 4 bases and J by 10 bases, and 9 bases separated the two germline ends. CDR1 and CDR2 (germline): SGHDT, YYEEEE. CDR3 nucleotides: TGTGCCAGCAGCCTACAGACCGAGCAGTTCTTC. It specifies CASSLQTEQFF.

The V gene is TRBV11-3, the J gene TRBJ1-2; TRBD1 aligns across 7 bases. CDR3 size: 15 residues. Losses at the gene ends were 0 bases for V and 8 bases for J; bases not matched to a gene: 9. Germline V gene data show CDR1 as SGHNT and CDR2 as YENEEA. The CDR3 sequence is CASSLEGMTGKGYTF. The DNA for the CDR3 is TGTGCCAGCAGCTTAGAAGGCATGACAGGGAAAGGCTACACCTTC.

V gene TRBV5-1 combines with J gene TRBJ1-3, with TRBD1 matching over 7 bases. CDR1 is SGHRS and CDR2 is YFSETQ in the germline V gene. This CDR3 has 17 amino acids. With V trimmed by 4 bases and J by 0 bases, 10 bases remained unmatched. CDR3 amino acids: CASSDYRGPFSGNTIYF. CDR3 nucleotides: TGCGCCAGCAGCGATTACAGGGGCCCTTTCTCTGGAAACACCATATATTTT.

V usage is TRBV13 and J usage is TRBJ2-2; D is possibly TRBD2 (5 bases). CDR3 length: 15 amino acids. The germline V and J ends were trimmed by 5 bases and 1 base, with 11 bases remaining between them. CDR1 PRHDT and CDR2 FYEKMQ come from the germline V gene (reference sequence). The CDR3 spells CASSEDYLNTGELFF. The CDR3 DNA reads TGTGCCAGCAGCGAAGACTACCTGAACACCGGGGAGCTGTTTTTT. Full variable domain (remainder filled in from reference TRBV13 and TRBJ2-2): AAGVIQSPRHLIKEKRETATLKCYPIPRHDTVYWYQQGPGQDPQFLISFYEKMQSDKGSIPDRFSAQQFSDYHSELNMSSLELGDSALYFCASSEDYLNTGELFFGEGSRLTVL.

The V and J genes are TRBV3-1 (or the pseudogene TRBV3-2) and TRBJ1-5; D gene unclear. Looked up from germline, CDR1 is LGHDT and CDR2 is YNNKEL (reference sequence). This CDR3 region has 15 residues. V lost 4 bases and J lost 5, with 15 bases in between. The CDR3 DNA is TGTGCCAGCAGCCCCGGGAGGATTGGGGATCAGCCCCAGCATTTT. Its translation is CASSPGRIGDQPQHF.

This chain connects TRBV27 to TRBJ1-2; D unresolved. CDR1 MNHEY and CDR2 SMNVEV come from the germline V gene (reference sequence). With 0 bases removed from V and 2 bases from J, the gap between germline ends came to 4 bases. The CDR3 is 13 residues long. CDR3 amino acids: CASSLSRNYGYTF. CDR3 bases: TGTGCCAGCAGTTTATCGCGGAACTATGGCTACACCTTC.

The CDR3 DNA reads as TGTGCTAGTGGTTTGGGGGGGGGTCAGCCCCAGCATTTT. Its protein is CASGLGGGQPQHF. J is TRBJ1-5 and V is TRBV12-5, with D possibly TRBD1 on 5 matching bases. Germline assignment: CDR1 LGHNT and CDR2 FRNRAP. Trimming stripped 1 base from V and 6 bases from J, with 7 bases between. This CDR3 spans 13 amino acids.

The V gene is TRBV6-5, the J gene TRBJ1-4; 8 bases are shared with TRBD1. Germline-derived CDR1 and CDR2 are MNHEY and SVGAGI. The CDR3 sequence is 14 residues long. J lost 7 bases, V lost 6 bases, and 7 bases had no gene match. The CDR3 region has the DNA TGTGCCAGCAGCCGGACAGGGTCTAGTGAAAAACTGTTTTTT. Translation gives CASSRTGSSEKLFF.